This T cell receptor (beta chain) is drawn from a study of CD8 T cells in Susac syndrome. Germline CDR1 and CDR2: SQVTM and ANQGSEA. V was pared by 7 bases and J by 2 bases, with 17 bases between. The CDR3 spans 14 residues. The RNA input was about 0.5 to 1 ug, and it was reverse transcribed with random hexamers. It was immunoSEQ multiplex PCR that amplified TCR beta CDR3 across 54 Vbeta and 13 Jbeta. Each CDR3 protein is one row after TCRdb ran MiXCR on the immunoSEQ multiplex PCR reads. The sample lists about 210,000 distinct CDR3 sequences, around 93% occurring once. The sequenced target, TCR beta, came from blood CD8+ and CD4+ T cells. FACS enriched CD8+ TEMRA cells, while bulk CD8+ and CD4+ were negatively isolated.

This TCR was recovered from a human donor in good health. Sequencing was performed on CD4+ T cells from PBMCs. This chain links TRBV29-1 with TRBJ1-2; no clear D gene. The CDR3 DNA follows: TGCAGCGCAATGCAGACCACAGCGAACTATGGCTACACCTTC. This encodes CSAMQTTANYGYTF.